Only a few counts were recorded for the clone carrying this T cell receptor beta chain. The isolated RNA, all of it, was reverse transcribed, so expressed TCRB transcripts were what got sequenced. Method: immunoSEQ multiplex PCR; TCRdb's copy keeps in-frame clones and lacks some. Of 140,000 to 150,000 clones listed, about 10% are singletons. The sample comes from a study of beta chain features in type 1 diabetes. CDR3 length: 16 residues. Trimming at V came to 2 bases and at J to 7 bases, leaving 8 bases not matched to a gene. The V gene's germline CDR1 is MNHEY and CDR2 SMNVEV (reference sequence). The clonotype comes from a man aged 18 to 29 in good health. Sequences were obtained from naive CD4+ T cells from blood. The gene calls are TRBV27 and TRBJ2-1, with 10 bases aligning to TRBD2. This CDR3 is CASSLPSGGATNEQFF. The DNA for the CDR3 is TGTGCCAGCAGTTTACCCAGCGGGGGGGCGACGAATGAGCAGTTCTTC.